Below are 5 T cell receptor beta chains sequenced from a single sample in a study of cytomegalovirus exposure and HLA in healthy donors. With 60 Vbeta and 13 Jbeta primers, the PCR was carried out. Measured with immunoSEQ multiplex PCR; TCRdb has only the in-frame clones, and not every one. This sample carries 150,000 to 200,000 clones, under 85% of them seen once, and the ten largest clones take 3.5% to 5%. The sample comprised PBMCs. These receptors were collected from a man aged 45-65 years in good health and CMV-seropositive.

The chain uses TRBV5-4 and TRBJ1-1; the match to TRBD1 covers 8 bases. V lost 0 bases, J lost 0 bases, and 4 bases stayed unmatched. The CDR3 sequence is 16 residues long. CDR1 and CDR2 from the germline V gene are SGHNT and YYREEE (reference sequence). The CDR3 sequence: CASSLGTGTMNTEAFF. CDR3 bases: TGTGCCAGCAGCTTGGGGACAGGGACAATGAACACTGAAGCTTTCTTT.

The V gene is TRBV13, the J gene TRBJ2-5, with D unclear. Per the germline V gene, CDR1 is PRHDT and CDR2 is FYEKMQ (reference sequence). The CDR3 contains 14 residues. The V end lost 6 bases, the J end lost 5 bases, and 16 bases lay between the germline ends. The CDR3 is CASSSPGGLETQYF. DNA for the CDR3: TGTGCCAGCAGTTCTCCGGGTGGTTTGGAGACCCAGTACTTC.

This chain joins TRBV5-1 and TRBJ2-1; TRBD1 matches at 12 bases. This CDR3 has 17 residues. Looked up from germline, CDR1 is SGHRS and CDR2 is YFSETQ. The ends lost 0 bases at V and 8 bases at J; junction bases unmatched: 9. The CDR3 spells CASSLGGWDRGQYEQFF. DNA of the CDR3: TGCGCCAGCAGCTTGGGAGGTTGGGACAGGGGGCAATATGAGCAGTTCTTC.

This sequence joins TRBV6-5 and TRBJ2-7; 9 bases map to TRBD2. The V segment lost 0 bases and the J segment 3 bases; nucleotides outside the gene matches: 3. Germline V gene lookup returns CDR1 MNHEY and CDR2 SVGAGI. This CDR3 is built from 15 residues. Written as DNA, the CDR3 is TGTGCCAGCAGTTACTCGGTAGCGGGAGTCTACGAGCAGTACTTC. Amino acid sequence: CASSYSVAGVYEQYF.

The chain has TRBV5-4 and TRBJ1-2; 8 nucleotides agree with TRBD1. J gave up 8 bases and V 1 base, and 19 bases lay outside the gene matches. The CDR3 loop spans 18 amino acids. Per germline, CDR1 SGHNT and CDR2 YYREEE (reference sequence). CDR3 protein: CASSLSQGAPQFLKGYTF. The DNA for the CDR3 is TGTGCCAGCAGCTTGTCCCAGGGGGCGCCCCAGTTCCTTAAAGGCTACACCTTC.